The clone carrying this TCR beta chain came up a few times. Antigen specificity is unknown. The time point is: sample taken at primary tumor resection. Whole RNA, which was extracted from tumor, nontumor lung tissue or frozen PBMC, was sequenced without any cell sorting. This entry is derived from a study of spatial heterogeneity in lung cancer. Study in general: Detected sequences consistently included more beta-chain ones than alpha-chain ones.

Trimming shortened V by 0 bases and J by 12 bases, and 14 bases separated the two germline ends. Germline loops: CDR1 SEHNR, CDR2 FQNEAQ (reference sequence). The CDR3 length is 13 residues. Every individual TCR cDNA molecule carried its own unique molecular identifier, which allowed correction of PCR and sequencing errors. TCRdb re-derived calls from the 5' RACE reads in MiXCR, one entry per CDR3 protein. The repertoire holds nearly 80,000 distinct CDR3 sequences, with under 8.5% as singletons. Whole-study findings and limits: Ubiquitous, expanded tumor-derived TCRs were more frequently observed in blood at resection than at follow-up.

The TCR originated in a male donor with early-stage non-small cell lung cancer. The chain links TRBV7-9 to TRBJ1-2; D is possibly TRBD1 (5 bases). The source material was PBMCs, sampled at surgery. CDR3 coding DNA: TGTGCCAGCAGCTTAGCGGGACGCCTGATGAACACCTTC. It is translated as CASSLAGRLMNTF.